Listed here is a single T cell receptor (beta chain). This specimen belongs to a study of blood T cell repertoires in COVID-19. Participants' own reports of clinical history determined their cohort assignment. This CDR3 has 13 amino acids. V was cut by 6 bases and J by 4 bases, with 12 bases left in between. CDR1 is SEHNR and CDR2 is FQNEAQ in the germline V gene (reference sequence). Using immunoSEQ multiplex PCR, the repertoire was profiled, and TCRdb retains in-frame clones only, with some absent. Among some 240,000 clones, approximately 84% were seen once, and the ten largest hold 6.6%. The TCR comes from a woman in her forties or fifties who had been exposed to COVID-19. The gene calls are TRBV7-9 and TRBJ1-2; D is possibly TRBD1 (6 bases). Specimen: PBMCs or T cells enriched from blood (not recorded which). The CDR3 region is CASRPTGSYGYTF. The DNA of the CDR3 is TGTGCCAGCAGACCTACAGGGTCCTATGGCTACACCTTC.